This T cell receptor (beta chain) emerged from a study of OX40 agonist ivuxolimab in advanced cancers. Study context: In this trial design, patients received ivuxolimab intravenously at 0.01 to 10 mg/kg every 2 weeks. Hepatocellular carcinoma, melanoma, renal cell or head and neck cancer occurred in dose-escalation patients. Enrollees could have had prior anti-PD-1, anti-PD-L1 or anti-CTLA-4 therapy, which 40% to 45% had received. Study-level results: In the expanded peripheral T cells, antigen specificity was never determined.

The table came from immunoSEQ multiplex PCR; TCRdb's copy has only in-frame clones and leaves some out. The data show about 73,000 clones, with around 90% seen just once and approximately 0.5% held by the top ten. As concerns this clone: The antigen remains unidentified.

Per the germline V gene, CDR1 is SNHLY and CDR2 is FYNNEI. This CDR3 is built from 14 residues. The V and J ends lost 9 bases and 4 bases, in that order; junction bases with no gene match: 9. The sample was CD4+ or CD8+ T cells sorted from blood, taken in a trial of the OX40 agonist ivuxolimab. This TCR derives from an adult with an advanced solid tumor such as melanoma, head and neck, liver or kidney cancer. The chain has TRBV2 and TRBJ2-7, with TRBD2 matching over 10 bases. The DNA for the CDR3 is TGTGCCAGTGGATTAGCGGGAGGCCCTTACGAGCAGTACTTC. It is translated as CASGLAGGPYEQYF. The full variable domain, with the rest looked up from reference TRBV2 and TRBJ2-7, is EPEVTQTPSHQVTQMGQEVILRCVPISNHLYFYWYRQILGQKVEFLVSFYNNEISEKSEIFDDQFSVERPDGSNFTLKIRSTKLEDSAMYFCASGLAGGPYEQYFGPGTRLTVT.